These 31 T cell receptor beta chains share one sample of origin, sequenced in a study of T cells in Graves' hyperthyroidism and ophthalmopathy. It was RNA transcripts that yielded the amplified TCR beta CDR3 regions. Initially, a first-round RT-PCR of the TCR CDR3 employed the HTBI primer set. TCRdb re-derived calls from the multiplex PCR reads in MiXCR, one entry per CDR3 protein. The sample includes hundreds of thousands of distinct CDR3 sequences, approximately 15% seen only once; the top ten take roughly 6.2%. The specimen sequenced was blood. Every receptor here comes from a woman in her twenties or thirties with Graves' hyperthyroidism that later progressed to Graves' ophthalmopathy.

In this sample, this clonotype turned up many times. The V and J genes are TRBV6-1 and TRBJ2-3, with TRBD1 matching over 12 bases. Per the germline V gene, CDR1 is MNHNS and CDR2 is SASEGT. The CDR3 extends over 16 amino acids. V lost 5 bases, J lost 4 bases, and 7 bases stayed unmatched. This chain's CDR3 is CASSNTGTGGADTQYF. The CDR3 DNA reads as TGTGCCAGCAGTAATACCGGGACAGGGGGCGCAGATACGCAGTATTTT.

V gene TRBV19 combines with J gene TRBJ2-7; 15 bases agree with TRBD2. Germline V gene sequence: CDR1 LNHDA, CDR2 SQIVND (reference sequence). V shed 2 bases, J shed 3 bases, and the junction held 2 bases outside the gene matches. This CDR3 contains 16 residues. CDR3 sequence (DNA): TGTGCCAGTAGTATACAGGGACTAGCGGGAGGCTACGAGCAGTACTTC. Translated: CASSIQGLAGGYEQYF.

This clonotype was counted ten times or more. V is TRBV11-2 and J is TRBJ2-7, with a possible D match to TRBD2 (5 bases). Germline V gene data show CDR1 as SGHAT and CDR2 as FQNNGV. CDR3 size: 15 residues. Trimming pared 3 bases from V and 6 bases from J, leaving 18 bases between. The CDR3 reads CASSFLALGPGEQYF. The CDR3 nucleotides are TGTGCCAGCAGCTTTCTAGCCCTGGGTCCCGGCGAGCAGTACTTC.

In this sample, this clonotype turned up many times. In DNA, the CDR3 is TGTGCCAGCAGCTTTGAGGACACTGAGCAGTTCTTC. This gives the protein CASSFEDTEQFF. The chain has TRBV7-9 and TRBJ2-1, with D maybe TRBD1 (5 bases). CDR1 is SEHNR, CDR2 FQNEAQ, per germline (reference sequence). The germline V and J ends were trimmed by 3 bases and 9 bases, with 9 bases remaining between them. The CDR3 is 12 residues long.

This clonotype was seen ten or more times. The gene calls are TRBV20-1 and TRBJ1-4; 12 nucleotides align to TRBD1. This CDR3 region has 18 residues. CDR1 and CDR2 (germline): DFQATT, SNEGSKA (reference sequence). Losses at the gene ends were 1 base for V and 8 bases for J; bases not matched to a gene: 14. The CDR3 DNA reads as TGCAGTGCTAGAGGACCGGGACAGGGGGCGGAGGTTGGGGAAAAACTGTTTTTT. This sequence encodes CSARGPGQGAEVGEKLFF.

The chain recombines TRBV6-5 with TRBJ1-5, with 9 bases that match TRBD1. The germline V gene has CDR1 MNHEY and CDR2 SVGAGI. The junction had 3 bases not matched to a gene; V was cut back by 0 bases and J by 6 bases. This CDR3 spans 15 amino acids. The CDR3 region is CASSYSGQGGQPQHF. In nucleotides, the CDR3 is TGTGCCAGCAGTTACTCGGGACAGGGCGGTCAGCCCCAGCATTTT.

The chain combines TRBV3-1 with TRBJ1-3; 9 bases agree with TRBD1. Trimming took 4 bases from V and 3 from J; bases not matched to a gene: 7. The CDR3 sequence is 16 residues long. Germline V gives CDR1 LGHDT, CDR2 YNNKEL (reference sequence). The CDR3 sequence: CASSPWDRDGGNTIYF. CDR3 DNA sequence: TGTGCCAGCAGCCCCTGGGACAGGGACGGTGGAAACACCATATATTTT.

The V and J genes are TRBV11-2 and TRBJ1-1; no reliable D call. Germline V gene data show CDR1 as SGHAT and CDR2 as FQNNGV. CDR3 length: 14 amino acids. V lost 7 bases and J 0 bases, leaving 12 bases between the germline ends. The chain's CDR3 is CASTVTKVNTEAFF. CDR3 DNA sequence: TGTGCCAGCACCGTGACCAAAGTGAACACTGAAGCTTTCTTT.

This clonotype has at least ten counts. The rearrangement uses TRBV28 and TRBJ2-5; either TRBD1 or TRBD2 may supply D (5 bases each). The germline V and J ends were trimmed by 7 bases and 5 bases, with 14 bases remaining between them. The V gene's germline CDR1 is MDHEN and CDR2 SYDVKM. The CDR3 length is 13 residues. The CDR3 DNA follows: TGTGCCAGCACCCGGTCTGGGACGGAGACCCAGTACTTC. Its protein is CASTRSGTETQYF.

This clonotype was detected ten times or more. The chain couples TRBV2 to TRBJ2-2; 10 bases fit TRBD1. CDR1 is SNHLY and CDR2 is FYNNEI in the germline V gene. V gave up 8 bases and J gave up 5 bases; unmatched junction bases: 8. The CDR3 is 15 residues long. CDR3 bases: TGTGCCAGCCCGGTGACAGGGGGCGGAACCGGGGAGCTGTTTTTT. This codes for CASPVTGGGTGELFF.

This clonotype was seen ten or more times. The V call is TRBV29-1, the J call TRBJ2-3, with D possibly called TRBD1 or TRBD2 (6 bases each). The CDR3 covers 13 residues. V lost 2 bases and J lost 6, with 12 bases in between. Germline CDR1 and CDR2: SQVTM and ANQGSEA. Here the CDR3 reads CSVELGAGDTQYF. The CDR3 DNA reads TGCAGCGTTGAATTGGGGGCGGGGGATACGCAGTATTTT.

The sample holds many counts of this clonotype. J is TRBJ1-1 and V is TRBV19; D ambiguous. The V gene's germline CDR1 is LNHDA and CDR2 SQIVND (reference sequence). This CDR3 comprises 16 residues. V lost 10 bases, J lost 2 bases, and 23 bases lay in between. CDR3 nucleotide sequence: TGTGCCACCAGTACCACCCAGGCCTACTTAAACACTGAAGCTTTCTTT. It encodes CATSTTQAYLNTEAFF.

This clonotype showed up many times. The J gene is TRBJ1-1, the V gene TRBV20-1, with 10 bases identical to TRBD1. Germline CDR1 DFQATT, CDR2 SNEGSKA (reference sequence). The CDR3 consists of 14 residues. The V gene end was trimmed by 4 bases and the J gene end by 3 bases; junction bases not matched to a gene: 5. In nucleotides, the CDR3 is TGCAGTGCTATCACCGGGACAGGGGACACTGAAGCTTTCTTT. Protein: CSAITGTGDTEAFF.

This chain links TRBV3-1 with TRBJ2-2, with TRBD1 as a possible D gene (6 bases). There are 16 residues in the CDR3. Trimming removed 1 base from V and 3 bases from J, with 12 bases in between. Germline V CDR1 and CDR2: LGHDT, YNNKEL (reference sequence). CDR3 in amino acids: CASSQVAGADTGELFF. For the CDR3, the DNA is TGTGCCAGCAGCCAAGTCGCAGGGGCCGACACCGGGGAGCTGTTTTTT.

The chain couples TRBV20-1 to TRBJ2-7; 7 bases are a match to TRBD2. The CDR3 loop spans 14 amino acids. Trimming cost V 3 bases and J 6 bases; bases outside gene matches: 11. CDR1 and CDR2 (germline): DFQATT, SNEGSKA (reference sequence). CDR3 coding DNA: TGCAGTGCTAGGCTTCGGACTAGTGGAAGCGAGCAGTACTTC. It specifies CSARLRTSGSEQYF.

In this sample, this clonotype turned up many times. The rearrangement joins TRBV2 to TRBJ2-7; tentative D call: TRBD2 (6 bases). The V gene lost 6 bases and the J gene lost 6 bases, with 24 bases spanning the gap. CDR3 size: 16 residues. Germline V lookup: CDR1 SNHLY, CDR2 FYNNEI. The DNA for the CDR3 is TGTGCCAGCAGCGTCCCCCGGGGGTCTTCTTTGGGCGAGCAGTACTTC. Protein product: CASSVPRGSSLGEQYF.

This clonotype came up many times. This chain links TRBV27 with TRBJ2-1; D may be TRBD1 (7 bases). Germline loops: CDR1 MNHEY, CDR2 SMNVEV (reference sequence). This CDR3 is 15 amino acids long. V was trimmed by 5 bases and J by 7 bases, leaving 18 bases between them. The CDR3 here is CASSPGGSHLNEQFF. CDR3 in DNA: TGTGCCAGCAGTCCAGGGGGGTCTCACCTAAATGAGCAGTTCTTC.

The CDR3 coding sequence is TGTGCCACCAGCAAAACCGGGACTAGCGGGAGCGATGAGCAGTTCTTC. This encodes CATSKTGTSGSDEQFF. This chain uses TRBV15 with TRBJ2-1; TRBD2 matches at 14 bases. The CDR3 is made up of 16 amino acids. V lost 4 bases to trimming and J lost 8 bases; unmatched junction nucleotides: 7. From germline, CDR1 is LNHNV and CDR2 YYDKDF (reference sequence). Filled out from reference TRBV15 and TRBJ2-1, the complete variable domain reads DAMVIQNPRYQVTQFGKPVTLSCSQTLNHNVMYWYQQKSSQAPKLLFHYYDKDFNNEADTPDNFQSRRPNTSFCFLDIRSPGLGDTAMYLCATSKTGTSGSDEQFFGPGTRLTVL.

The sample holds many counts of this clonotype. CDR3 sequence (DNA): TGTGCCAGCAGCGTAGCTCCCCAAGCGGGAGGGCCCGGTGGGGAGCTGTTTTTT. Its protein is CASSVAPQAGGPGGELFF. The chain uses TRBV9 and TRBJ2-2, with 10 bases matching TRBD2. V dropped 0 bases and J dropped 8; count of bases not matched to a gene: 13. CDR3 length equals 18 residues. CDR1 and CDR2 (germline): SGDLS, YYNGEE.

This chain joins TRBV7-2 and TRBJ2-1; maybe TRBD2 (6 bases). Trimming removed 5 bases at V and 15 bases at J, with 17 bases between. The CDR3 totals 12 residues. Looked up from germline, CDR1 is SGHTA and CDR2 is FQGNSA. The CDR3 sequence is CASSAEGEEPFF. DNA for the CDR3: TGTGCCAGCAGCGCCGAAGGGGAGGAACCGTTCTTC.

About this clonotype itself: This may stem from a read error, because a much larger clone lies one nucleotide away. V and J are TRBV2 and TRBJ2-1, with TRBD2 identical over 9 bases. After removal of 6 bases from V and 4 bases from J, the junction contained 4 bases not matched to a gene. The CDR3 extends over 14 amino acids. Per the germline V gene, CDR1 is SNHLY and CDR2 is FYNNEI. CDR3 DNA sequence: TGTGCCAGCAGCGGACTAGCGAAGTACAATGAGCAGTTCTTC. This translates into CASSGLAKYNEQFF.

This chain uses TRBV5-1 with TRBJ1-2, with D possibly matching TRBD1 (5 bases). Germline V gene data show CDR1 as SGHRS and CDR2 as YFSETQ. The CDR3 length is 15 residues. Trimming cost V 2 bases and J 0 bases, with 11 bases left between them. The DNA of the CDR3 is TGCGCCAGCAGCTTCGGGGCCTCAGCTAACTATGGCTACACCTTC. This codes for CASSFGASANYGYTF.

Many counts were recorded for this clonotype. The chain has TRBV6-1 and TRBJ2-1, with 7 nucleotides matching TRBD1. Germline CDR1 is MNHNS and CDR2 is SASEGT. The CDR3 covers 16 residues. The junction had 11 bases not matched to a gene; V was cut back by 3 bases and J by 6 bases. For the CDR3, the DNA is TGTGCCAGCAGTGAGAGGGACAGAGATATTTTCAATGAGCAGTTCTTC. This sequence encodes CASSERDRDIFNEQFF.

In this sample, this clonotype turned up a few times. The V and J genes are TRBV6-1 and TRBJ1-2, with a weak D call TRBD1 (5 bases). V was trimmed by 7 bases and J by 3 bases, leaving 12 bases between them. Germline CDR1 and CDR2: MNHNS and SASEGT. CDR3 size: 13 residues. Here the CDR3 reads CASIKGDDYGYTF. The CDR3 DNA reads as TGTGCCAGCATAAAAGGGGACGACTATGGCTACACCTTC.

This clonotype was detected a few times. The chain combines TRBV4-2 with TRBJ1-1; the match to TRBD1 covers 9 bases. CDR1 and CDR2 (germline): LGHNA, YNFKEQ. This CDR3 contains 17 residues. Trimming cost V 4 bases and J 4 bases; bases outside gene matches: 13. CDR3 in DNA: TGTGCCAGCAGCCCGACAGGGGGGCCGCAGAAGGGCACTGAAGCTTTCTTT. Protein product: CASSPTGGPQKGTEAFF.

The table lists this clonotype with many counts. The CDR3 reads CASSARDLNTEAFF. The CDR3 DNA follows: TGTGCCAGCAGCGCCAGGGATCTGAACACTGAAGCTTTCTTT. V usage is TRBV3-1 and J usage is TRBJ1-1; tentative D call: TRBD1 (5 bases). V was pared by 5 bases and J by 0 bases, with 10 bases between. The CDR3 is 14 residues long. Germline loops: CDR1 LGHDT, CDR2 YNNKEL (reference sequence).

J is TRBJ2-5 and V is TRBV24-1; 7 bases are a match to TRBD1. Germline assignment: CDR1 KGHDR and CDR2 SFDVKD. This CDR3 contains 14 residues. Trimming at V came to 4 bases and at J to 6 bases, leaving 7 bases not matched to a gene. The CDR3 protein is CATSDDRVGQTQYF. CDR3 DNA sequence: TGTGCCACCAGTGACGACAGGGTCGGACAGACCCAGTACTTC.

The chain couples TRBV30 to TRBJ2-1; 11 nucleotides line up with TRBD2. The CDR3 spans 19 residues. With 0 bases clipped from V and 7 bases from J, the junction kept 17 bases outside the gene matches. Germline assignment: CDR1 GTSNPN and CDR2 SVGIG (reference sequence). CDR3 bases: TGTGCCTGGAGTGTACGGTTGGGATTATTCGGGACTAGCGGAAATGAGCAGTTCTTC. This codes for CAWSVRLGLFGTSGNEQFF.

This clonotype was seen ten or more times. The chain couples TRBV19 to TRBJ1-4, with D unresolved. CDR3 length equals 17 residues. The V end lost 3 bases, the J end lost 0 bases, and 14 bases lay between the germline ends. Germline CDR1 reads LNHDA; CDR2 reads SQIVND (reference sequence). The CDR3 DNA is TGTGCCAGTAGTATCCCGGAACGTACAGCAACTAATGAAAAACTGTTTTTT. Protein product: CASSIPERTATNEKLFF.

CDR3 DNA sequence: TGTGCCAGTAGGTCCCGGGACGGTGGCACAGATACGCAGTATTTT. This gives the protein CASRSRDGGTDTQYF. The V call is TRBV19, the J call TRBJ2-3; D assignment may be TRBD1 or TRBD2 (5 bases each). This CDR3 region has 15 residues. From germline, CDR1 is LNHDA and CDR2 SQIVND (reference sequence). V was clipped by 6 bases and J by 1 base, with 14 bases between them.

This clonotype showed up many times. The chain carries TRBV9 and TRBJ1-1; D gene ambiguous. The V and J ends lost 0 bases and 0 bases respectively, with 6 bases between them. The CDR3 loop spans 14 amino acids. Germline V lookup: CDR1 SGDLS, CDR2 YYNGEE. In DNA form, the CDR3 reads TGTGCCAGCAGCGTAGAGCAGCTGAACACTGAAGCTTTCTTT. Encoded protein: CASSVEQLNTEAFF. Using reference TRBV9 and TRBJ1-1 for the parts outside the CDR3, the full variable domain is DSGVTQTPKHLITATGQRVTLRCSPRSGDLSVYWYQQSLDQGLQFLIQYYNGEERAKGNILERFSAQQFPDLHSELNLSSLELGDSALYFCASSVEQLNTEAFFGQGTRLTVV.